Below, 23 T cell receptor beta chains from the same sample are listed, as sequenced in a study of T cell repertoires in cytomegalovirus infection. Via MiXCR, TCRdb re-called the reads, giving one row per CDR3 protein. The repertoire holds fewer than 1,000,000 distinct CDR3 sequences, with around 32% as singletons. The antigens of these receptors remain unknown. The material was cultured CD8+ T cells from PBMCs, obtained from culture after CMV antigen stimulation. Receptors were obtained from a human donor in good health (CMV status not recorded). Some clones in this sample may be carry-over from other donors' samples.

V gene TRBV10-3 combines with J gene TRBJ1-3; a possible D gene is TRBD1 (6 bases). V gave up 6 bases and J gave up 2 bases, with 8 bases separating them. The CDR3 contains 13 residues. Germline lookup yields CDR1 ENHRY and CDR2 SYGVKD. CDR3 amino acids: CAIRGGTGNTIYF. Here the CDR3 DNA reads TGTGCCATCAGAGGGGGAACTGGAAACACCATATATTTT.

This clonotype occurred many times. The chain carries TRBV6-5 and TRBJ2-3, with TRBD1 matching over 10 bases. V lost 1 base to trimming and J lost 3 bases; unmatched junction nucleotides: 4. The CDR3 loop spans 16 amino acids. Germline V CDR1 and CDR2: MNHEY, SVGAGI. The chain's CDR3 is CASSYFRDRGTDTQYF. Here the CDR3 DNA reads TGTGCCAGCAGTTACTTCCGGGACAGGGGAACAGATACGCAGTATTTT.

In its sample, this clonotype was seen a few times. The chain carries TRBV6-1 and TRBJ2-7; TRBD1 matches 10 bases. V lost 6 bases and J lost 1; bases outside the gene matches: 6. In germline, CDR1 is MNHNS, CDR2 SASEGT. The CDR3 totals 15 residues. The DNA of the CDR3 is TGTGCCAGCAGCCGGGACAGGGGAGCATCCTACGAGCAGTACGTC. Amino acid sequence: CASSRDRGASYEQYV.

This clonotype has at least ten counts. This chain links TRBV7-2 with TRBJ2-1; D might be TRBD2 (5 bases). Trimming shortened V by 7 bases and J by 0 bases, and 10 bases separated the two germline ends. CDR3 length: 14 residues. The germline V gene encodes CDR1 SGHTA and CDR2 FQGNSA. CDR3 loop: CASTRLSSYNEQFF. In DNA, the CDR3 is TGTGCCAGCACTAGACTAAGCTCCTACAATGAGCAGTTCTTC.

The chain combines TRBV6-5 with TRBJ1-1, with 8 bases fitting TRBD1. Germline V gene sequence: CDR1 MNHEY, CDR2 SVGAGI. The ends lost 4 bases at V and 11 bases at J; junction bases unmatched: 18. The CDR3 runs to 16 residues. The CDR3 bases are TGTGCCAGCAGTTCATTTATGGGACAGGCCGCGTTTTTGGCTTTCTTT. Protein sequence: CASSSFMGQAAFLAFF.

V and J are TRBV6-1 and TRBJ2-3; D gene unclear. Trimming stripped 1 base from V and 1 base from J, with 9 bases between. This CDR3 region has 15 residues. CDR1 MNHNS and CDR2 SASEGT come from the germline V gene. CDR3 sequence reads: CASSEEGVGTDTQYF. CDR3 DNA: TGTGCCAGCAGTGAAGAGGGTGTCGGCACAGATACGCAGTATTTT.

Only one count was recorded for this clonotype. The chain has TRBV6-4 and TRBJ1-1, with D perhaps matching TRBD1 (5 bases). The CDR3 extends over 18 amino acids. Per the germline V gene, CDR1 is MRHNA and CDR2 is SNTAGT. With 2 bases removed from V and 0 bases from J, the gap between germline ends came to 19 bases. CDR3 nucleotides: TGTGCCAGCAGTGACACCTCAGGGTTAAGTCACATGAACACTGAAGCTTTCTTT. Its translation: CASSDTSGLSHMNTEAFF.

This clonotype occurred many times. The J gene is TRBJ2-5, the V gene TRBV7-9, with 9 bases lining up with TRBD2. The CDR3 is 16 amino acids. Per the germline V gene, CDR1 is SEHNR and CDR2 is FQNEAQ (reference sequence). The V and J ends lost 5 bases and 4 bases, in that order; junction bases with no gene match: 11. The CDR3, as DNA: TGTGCCAGCAGCCTAAGAGCGGGGGGCCGGGGAGAGACCCAGTACTTC. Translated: CASSLRAGGRGETQYF.

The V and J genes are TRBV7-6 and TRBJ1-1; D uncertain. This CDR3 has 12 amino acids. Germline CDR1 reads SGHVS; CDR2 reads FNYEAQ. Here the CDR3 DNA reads TGTGCAGCGACGAGGTATAACACTGAAGCTTTCTTT. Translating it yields CAATRYNTEAFF.

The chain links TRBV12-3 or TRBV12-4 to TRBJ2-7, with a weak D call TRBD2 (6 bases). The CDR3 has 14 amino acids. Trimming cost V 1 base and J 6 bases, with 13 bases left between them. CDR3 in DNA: TGTGCCAGCAGTTTAGACGGGGCCGGGGGCGAGCAGTACTTC. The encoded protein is CASSLDGAGGEQYF.

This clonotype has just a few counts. The CDR3 loop is CASSQVFRGALEFEQFF. Written as DNA, the CDR3 is TGCGCCAGCAGCCAGGTATTTCGGGGGGCTCTGGAATTCGAGCAGTTCTTC. The rearrangement joins TRBV4-3 to TRBJ2-1; TRBD2 might be the D (7 bases). The CDR3 is 17 residues long. V was shortened by 3 bases and J by 10 bases, with 25 bases between the two germline ends. Germline CDR1 reads LGHNA; CDR2 reads YSLEER.

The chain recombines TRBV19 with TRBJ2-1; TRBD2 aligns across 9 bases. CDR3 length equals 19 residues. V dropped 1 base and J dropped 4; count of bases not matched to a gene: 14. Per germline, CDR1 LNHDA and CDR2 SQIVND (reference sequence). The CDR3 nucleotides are TGTGCCAGTAGTATAGGGTCCCTAGCGGGGCGCCTTACTTACAATGAGCAGTTCTTC. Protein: CASSIGSLAGRLTYNEQFF.

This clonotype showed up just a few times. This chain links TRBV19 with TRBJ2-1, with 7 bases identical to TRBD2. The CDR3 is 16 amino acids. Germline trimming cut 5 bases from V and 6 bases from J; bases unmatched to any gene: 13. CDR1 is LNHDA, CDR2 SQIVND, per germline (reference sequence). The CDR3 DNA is TGTGCCAGTAGTTCCGGATACGGGGGGTCTGGCAATGAGCAGTTCTTC. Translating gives CASSSGYGGSGNEQFF. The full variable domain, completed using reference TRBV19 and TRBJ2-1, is DGGITQSPKYLFRKEGQNVTLSCEQNLNHDAMYWYRQDPGQGLRLIYYSQIVNDFQKGDIAEGYSVSREKKESFPLTVTSAQKNPTAFYLCASSSGYGGSGNEQFFGPGTRLTVL.

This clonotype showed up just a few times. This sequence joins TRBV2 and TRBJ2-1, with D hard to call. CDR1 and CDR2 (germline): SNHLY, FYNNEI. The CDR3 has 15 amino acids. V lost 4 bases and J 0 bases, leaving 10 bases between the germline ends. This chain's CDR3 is CASSAHLSSYNEQFF. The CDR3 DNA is TGTGCCAGCAGTGCCCACTTGAGCTCCTACAATGAGCAGTTCTTC.

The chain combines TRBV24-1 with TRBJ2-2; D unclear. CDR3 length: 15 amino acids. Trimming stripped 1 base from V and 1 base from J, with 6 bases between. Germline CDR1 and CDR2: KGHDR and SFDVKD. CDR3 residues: CATSDFGWNTGELFF. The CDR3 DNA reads TGTGCCACCAGTGATTTTGGGTGGAACACCGGGGAGCTGTTTTTT.

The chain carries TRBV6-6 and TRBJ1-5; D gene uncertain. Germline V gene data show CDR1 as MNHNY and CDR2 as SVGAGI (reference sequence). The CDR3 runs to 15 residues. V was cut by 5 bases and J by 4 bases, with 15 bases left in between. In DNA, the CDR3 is TGTGCCAGCAGTCCCCTGGTCGCGGCGAATCAGCCCCAGCATTTT. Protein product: CASSPLVAANQPQHF.

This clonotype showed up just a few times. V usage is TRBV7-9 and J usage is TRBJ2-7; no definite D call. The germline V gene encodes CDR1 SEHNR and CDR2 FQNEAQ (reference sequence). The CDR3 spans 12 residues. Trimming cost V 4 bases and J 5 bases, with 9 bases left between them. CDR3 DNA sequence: TGTGCCAGCAGCTCTATATTAGACGAGCAGTACGTC. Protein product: CASSSILDEQYV.

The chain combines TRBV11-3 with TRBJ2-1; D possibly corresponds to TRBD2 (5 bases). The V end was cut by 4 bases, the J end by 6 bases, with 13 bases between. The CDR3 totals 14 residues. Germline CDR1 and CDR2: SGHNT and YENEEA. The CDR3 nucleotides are TGTGCCAGCAGCTCCCGCCGGGGTATCAATGAGCAGTTCTTC. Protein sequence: CASSSRRGINEQFF.

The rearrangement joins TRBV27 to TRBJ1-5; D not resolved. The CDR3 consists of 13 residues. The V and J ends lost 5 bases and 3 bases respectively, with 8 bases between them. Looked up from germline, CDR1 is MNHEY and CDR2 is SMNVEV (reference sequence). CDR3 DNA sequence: TGTGCCAGCAGTCCACAATACAATCAGCCCCAGCATTTT. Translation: CASSPQYNQPQHF.

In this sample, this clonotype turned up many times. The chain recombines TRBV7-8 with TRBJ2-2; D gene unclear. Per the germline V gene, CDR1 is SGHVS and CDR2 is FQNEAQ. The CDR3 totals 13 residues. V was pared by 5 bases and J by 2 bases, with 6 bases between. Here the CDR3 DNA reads TGTGCCAGCAGCGCACCTAACACCGGGGAGCTGTTTTTT. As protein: CASSAPNTGELFF.

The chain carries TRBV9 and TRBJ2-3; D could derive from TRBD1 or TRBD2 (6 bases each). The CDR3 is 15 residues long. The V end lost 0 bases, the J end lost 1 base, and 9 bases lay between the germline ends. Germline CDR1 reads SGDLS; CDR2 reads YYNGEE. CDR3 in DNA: TGTGCCAGCAGCGTAGGGGGGGCCGGCACAGATACGCAGTATTTT. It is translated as CASSVGGAGTDTQYF.

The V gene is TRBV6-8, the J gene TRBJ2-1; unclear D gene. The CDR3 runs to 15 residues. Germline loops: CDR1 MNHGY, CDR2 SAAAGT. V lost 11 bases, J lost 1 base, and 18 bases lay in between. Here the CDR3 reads CASFLRRPSYNEQFF. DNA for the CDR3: TGTGCCTCCTTCCTCCGTCGCCCGTCCTACAATGAGCAGTTCTTC.

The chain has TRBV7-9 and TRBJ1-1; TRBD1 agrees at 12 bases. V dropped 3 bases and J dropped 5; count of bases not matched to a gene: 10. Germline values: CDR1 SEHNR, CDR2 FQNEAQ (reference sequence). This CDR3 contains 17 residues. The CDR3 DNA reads TGTGCCAGCAGCTTTCCGCTGGGACAGGGGGCGCGGACTGAAGCTTTCTTT. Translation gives CASSFPLGQGARTEAFF.